The 29 T cell receptor beta chains below come from one sample, sequenced in a study of CD8+ T cells in alopecia areata. As for treatment: oral pan-JAK inhibitor, 5-10 mg twice daily. Extraction and reverse transcription of RNA yielded cDNA as the sequencing template. Method: immunoSEQ multiplex PCR; TCRdb's copy keeps in-frame clones and lacks some. The sample lists roughly 200,000 clones, less than 45% occurring once. Sequencing was performed on CD4+ T cells sorted from blood, taken between weeks 30 and 35, from a patient treated with tofacitinib. The receptors here all came from a human donor with alopecia areata.

This clone was found a few times. This CDR3 reads CASSYPGQGSYTF. The CDR3 DNA reads as TGTGCCAGCAGTTACCCCGGACAGGGGAGCTACACCTTC. The chain couples TRBV6-5 to TRBJ1-2, with 9 bases aligning to TRBD1. Germline V gene sequence: CDR1 MNHEY, CDR2 SVGAGI. J lost 9 bases, V lost 2 bases, and 4 bases had no gene match. This CDR3 comprises 13 residues.

The chain uses TRBV27 and TRBJ1-1; 9 bases are shared with TRBD1. The CDR3 runs to 19 residues. J lost 0 bases, V lost 5 bases, and 16 bases had no gene match. Per germline, CDR1 MNHEY and CDR2 SMNVEV (reference sequence). CDR3 sequence (DNA): TGTGCCAGCAGTCCCTCAAGGGGGGACAGGGCCAACCTGAACACTGAAGCTTTCTTT. As protein: CASSPSRGDRANLNTEAFF.

There are a few counts of this clone. The rearrangement uses TRBV5-1 and TRBJ2-1; unclear D gene. This CDR3 region has 14 residues. Trimming removed 0 bases at V and 5 bases at J, with 9 bases between. The V gene's germline CDR1 is SGHRS and CDR2 YFSETQ. CDR3 bases: TGCGCCAGCAGCTTGGGTAACGGTAACAATGAGCAGTTCTTC. This codes for CASSLGNGNNEQFF.

The chain has TRBV9 and TRBJ2-5; D gene unclear. Germline CDR1 SGDLS, CDR2 YYNGEE. The V end was cut by 0 bases, the J end by 2 bases, with 5 bases between. The CDR3 loop spans 13 amino acids. CDR3: CASSVAGQETQYF. CDR3 nucleotides: TGTGCCAGCAGCGTAGCTGGTCAAGAGACCCAGTACTTC.

The rearrangement uses TRBV30 and TRBJ2-7; no clear D. The ends were cut back, 4 bases at V and 4 bases at J, with 8 bases in the middle. Germline assignment: CDR1 GTSNPN and CDR2 SVGIG (reference sequence). The CDR3 consists of 11 residues. CDR3 DNA: TGTGCCTGGATTACCCCTTACGAGCAGTACTTC. Residues: CAWITPYEQYF.

The table lists this clone with a few counts. The chain links TRBV30 to TRBJ2-1; a possible D gene is TRBD1 (5 bases). From germline, CDR1 is GTSNPN and CDR2 SVGIG (reference sequence). CDR3 length: 13 residues. V was cut by 0 bases and J by 8 bases, with 11 bases left in between. The CDR3, as DNA: TGTGCCTGGAGTGTACAGGAGTTCCATGAGCAGTTCTTC. This codes for CAWSVQEFHEQFF.

This clone has just a few counts. The genes are TRBV6-5 and TRBJ1-2; perhaps TRBD1 as D (5 bases). In germline, CDR1 is MNHEY, CDR2 SVGAGI. Trimming removed 6 bases at V and 7 bases at J, with 15 bases between. The CDR3 is made up of 13 amino acids. For the CDR3, the DNA is TGTGCCAGCAGACTCGGGACTTACAGTGGCTACACCTTC. Residues: CASRLGTYSGYTF.

This clone was recorded a few times. This chain connects TRBV7-2 to TRBJ1-2; 12 positions agree with TRBD1. The trim removed 5 bases at V and 6 bases at J, leaving 10 bases unmatched. The germline gives CDR1 SGHTA, CDR2 FQGNSA. CDR3 length: 16 amino acids. CDR3 sequence: CASSTLWGQGADGYTF. CDR3 nucleotide sequence: TGTGCCAGCAGCACCCTATGGGGACAGGGGGCGGATGGCTACACCTTC.

This clone was counted at least ten times. J is TRBJ2-3 and V is TRBV14; D may be TRBD2 (5 bases). Per the germline V gene, CDR1 is SGHDN and CDR2 is FVKESK. CDR3 length: 15 amino acids. Trimming removed 2 bases from V and 6 bases from J, with 15 bases in between. The CDR3 bases are TGTGCCAGCAGCCAATTCGGGCAGTGGGAGGATACGCAGTATTTT. It is translated as CASSQFGQWEDTQYF.

The chain has TRBV30 and TRBJ2-7; the match to TRBD1 covers 7 bases. V trimming: 2 bases; J trimming: 6 bases; junction bases outside the gene matches: 4. CDR3 length: 12 amino acids. Germline V gene data show CDR1 as GTSNPN and CDR2 as SVGIG (reference sequence). The CDR3 nucleotides read TGTGCCTGGAGTCTTACAGGGGTCGAGCAGTACTTC. Its translation: CAWSLTGVEQYF.

This clone has only a few counts. The chain couples TRBV4-1 to TRBJ1-4, with D possibly matching TRBD1 (6 bases). Germline CDR1 is MGHRA and CDR2 is YSYEKL. V lost 4 bases and J lost 8, with 20 bases in between. The CDR3 has 16 residues. DNA of the CDR3: TGCGCCAGCAGCCCGCAAAGGGGCAGGGGAAACGAAAAACTGTTTTTT. It yields the protein CASSPQRGRGNEKLFF.

This clone has ten or more counts. This chain uses TRBV5-1 with TRBJ2-1; 8 nucleotides align to TRBD2. This CDR3 has 16 amino acids. Unmatched junction bases numbered 2, after V lost 0 bases and J lost 0 bases. CDR1 and CDR2 (germline): SGHRS, YFSETQ. The CDR3 region has the DNA TGCGCCAGCAGCTTGGACAGCGGGAGCTCCTACAATGAGCAGTTCTTC. Translated, it gives CASSLDSGSSYNEQFF.

The chain employs TRBV5-1 and TRBJ1-4, with D perhaps TRBD1 (5 bases). CDR1 is SGHRS and CDR2 is YFSETQ in the germline V gene. The ends were cut back, 0 bases at V and 7 bases at J, with 13 bases in the middle. The CDR3 has 15 residues. DNA for the CDR3: TGCGCCAGCAGCTTGGCCTGGGGCGTCTCTGAAAAACTGTTTTTT. It translates to CASSLAWGVSEKLFF.

The chain is built from TRBV14 and TRBJ1-1, with a tentative D call TRBD1 (5 bases). Germline assignment: CDR1 SGHDN and CDR2 FVKESK. The CDR3 sequence is 17 residues long. Trimming removed 0 bases at V and 3 bases at J, with 17 bases between. Here the CDR3 reads CASSQDARALVDTEAFF. The DNA of the CDR3 is TGTGCCAGCAGCCAAGACGCCAGGGCTCTGGTTGACACTGAAGCTTTCTTT. Drawing the rest from reference TRBV14 and TRBJ1-1, the complete variable domain is EAGVTQFPSHSVIEKGQTVTLRCDPISGHDNLYWYRRVMGKEIKFLLHFVKESKQDESGMPNNRFLAERTGGTYSTLKVQPAELEDSGVYFCASSQDARALVDTEAFFGQGTRLTVV.

The chain combines TRBV14 with TRBJ2-2; 7 positions match TRBD1. CDR3 length: 17 amino acids. V lost 0 bases, J lost 0 bases, and 4 bases stayed unmatched. Germline CDR1 SGHDN, CDR2 FVKESK. The CDR3 DNA reads as TGTGCCAGCAGCCAAGATGGGACAGCTTCGAACACCGGGGAGCTGTTTTTT. Residues: CASSQDGTASNTGELFF.

This clone was seen repeatedly, ten times or more. The rearrangement uses TRBV5-4 and TRBJ1-2, with D possibly TRBD1 on 6 matching bases. V gave up 0 bases and J gave up 2 bases, with 8 bases separating them. Germline loops: CDR1 SGHNT, CDR2 YYREEE (reference sequence). This CDR3 region has 14 residues. The CDR3 DNA sequence: TGTGCCAGCAGCTTGGGTCAGGGGAACTATGGCTACACCTTC. It is translated as CASSLGQGNYGYTF. Based on the CDR3 plus reference TRBV5-4 and TRBJ1-2, the full variable domain is ETGVTQSPTHLIKTRGQQVTLRCSSQSGHNTVSWYQQALGQGPQFIFQYYREEENGRGNFPPRFSGLQFPNYSSELNVNALELDDSALYLCASSLGQGNYGYTFGSGTRLTVV.

This clone showed up just a few times. This chain joins TRBV7-2 and TRBJ2-3; the match to TRBD2 covers 8 bases. Germline trimming cut 6 bases from V and 6 bases from J; bases unmatched to any gene: 11. The CDR3 length is 15 residues. The germline V gene encodes CDR1 SGHTA and CDR2 FQGNSA. The CDR3 sequence: CASSSLSRLADTQYF. The CDR3 DNA sequence: TGTGCCAGCAGTTCCCTCTCAAGACTAGCGGATACGCAGTATTTT.

About this clone: Other DNA sequences from this sample encode an identical CDR3 as well. The chain combines TRBV6-5 with TRBJ2-7, with D possibly being TRBD2 (6 bases). Germline CDR1 and CDR2: MNHEY and SVGAGI. Between the trimmed V and J ends, which lost 0 bases and 5 bases, there was a span of 11 bases. CDR3 length equals 14 residues. This CDR3 is CASSYSPGSHEQYF. As DNA, the CDR3 is TGTGCCAGCAGTTACTCCCCCGGGAGCCACGAGCAGTACTTC.

This clone was counted between two and nine times. The chain recombines TRBV18 with TRBJ2-3, with 11 bases that match TRBD2. The J segment lost 5 bases and the V segment lost 0 bases, leaving 1 base of the junction unmatched. This CDR3 has 15 amino acids. Germline assignment: CDR1 KGHSH and CDR2 LQKENI. The CDR3 loop is CASSPPGTSGDTQYF. The CDR3 bases are TGTGCCAGCTCACCACCCGGGACTAGCGGAGATACGCAGTATTTT.

CDR3 region: CASSLVPGSTDQHF. The DNA for the CDR3 is TGTGCCAGCAGCTTAGTGCCAGGGTCAACTGACCAGCATTTT. The chain is built from TRBV7-9 and TRBJ1-5, with a possible D match to TRBD1 (5 bases). The V end lost 1 base, the J end lost 12 bases, and 16 bases lay between the germline ends. Germline V lookup: CDR1 SEHNR, CDR2 FQNEAQ (reference sequence). The CDR3 has 14 amino acids. Supplemented by reference TRBV7-9 and TRBJ1-5, the full variable domain reads DTGVSQNPRHKITKRGQNVTFRCDPISEHNRLYWYRQTLGQGPEFLTYFQNEAQLEKSRLLSDRFSAERPKGSFSTLEIQRTEQGDSAMYLCASSLVPGSTDQHFGDGTRLSIL.

This clone came up many times. The chain links TRBV10-3 to TRBJ2-7, with 12 bases aligning to TRBD2. CDR1 is ENHRY, CDR2 SYGVKD, per germline. Trimming took 6 bases from V and 5 from J; bases not matched to a gene: 14. This CDR3 comprises 17 residues. CDR3 DNA: TGTGCCATCAGAAGACCCTCTAGCGGGAGGGCGGTGGACGAGCAGTACTTC. This codes for CAIRRPSSGRAVDEQYF.

The chain links TRBV7-9 to TRBJ2-1, with D unclear. The CDR3 contains 12 residues. Trimming removed 1 base from V and 5 bases from J, with 3 bases in between. Germline values: CDR1 SEHNR, CDR2 FQNEAQ (reference sequence). The CDR3 region is CASSLEHNEQFF. The CDR3 DNA follows: TGTGCCAGCAGCTTAGAGCACAATGAGCAGTTCTTC.

The chain carries TRBV27 and TRBJ2-2; D may match TRBD1 or TRBD2 (5 bases each). V was pared by 5 bases and J by 3 bases, with 10 bases between. CDR1 and CDR2 from the germline V gene are MNHEY and SMNVEV (reference sequence). The CDR3 is 14 amino acids. The CDR3 region has the DNA TGTGCCAGCAGTCCGTGGGACGACACCGGGGAGCTGTTTTTT. This codes for CASSPWDDTGELFF.

V and J are TRBV27 and TRBJ2-1, with unresolved D. Germline assignment: CDR1 MNHEY and CDR2 SMNVEV (reference sequence). This CDR3 has 17 residues. V dropped 5 bases and J dropped 5 bases, with 22 bases sitting between them. The CDR3 DNA follows: TGTGCCAGCAGTCCTCCTGGTTACCGTTATACCGACAATGAGCAGTTCTTC. Its translation is CASSPPGYRYTDNEQFF.

This clone occurred a few times. The chain carries TRBV6-5 and TRBJ2-5, with 8 bases fitting TRBD1. This CDR3 contains 14 residues. V was clipped by 3 bases and J by 5 bases; unmatched bases: 5. CDR1 and CDR2 from the germline V gene are MNHEY and SVGAGI. As DNA, the CDR3 is TGTGCCAGCAGTTATCGACAGGGGACGGAGACCCAGTACTTC. Translated: CASSYRQGTETQYF.

This CDR3 is CASSSPLGQGPYEQYF. In DNA, the CDR3 is TGCGCCAGCAGCTCCCCACTCGGACAGGGGCCCTACGAGCAGTACTTC. This rearrangement joins TRBV5-1 to TRBJ2-7; 9 positions match TRBD1. Trimming took 3 bases from V and 2 from J; bases not matched to a gene: 9. The CDR3 has 16 amino acids. Germline loops: CDR1 SGHRS, CDR2 YFSETQ.

Comment on this clone: At one end the junction does not follow the germline gene, possibly because of a read error. This chain joins TRBV6-1 and TRBJ2-1; 8 bases are a match to TRBD2. This CDR3 has 15 amino acids. Germline V gene data show CDR1 as MNHNS and CDR2 as SASEGT. The CDR3 protein is CASSVRTSSHNEQFF. CDR3 DNA: TGTGCCAGCAGTGTCAGGACTAGCTCCCACAATGAGCAGTTCTTC.

This chain links TRBV11-2 with TRBJ2-1; 7 positions agree with TRBD2. Germline trimming cut 1 base from V and 9 bases from J; bases unmatched to any gene: 3. CDR1 is SGHAT and CDR2 is FQNNGV in the germline V gene. The CDR3 extends over 13 amino acids. The CDR3 DNA follows: TGTGCCAGCAGCTTAGTGACTAGCACTGAGCAGTTCTTC. As protein: CASSLVTSTEQFF. The complete variable domain, with remaining parts taken from reference TRBV11-2 and TRBJ2-1, reads EAGVAQSPRYKIIEKRQSVAFWCNPISGHATLYWYQQILGQGPKLLIQFQNNGVVDDSQLPKDRFSAERLKGVDSTLKIQPAKLEDSAVYLCASSLVTSTEQFFGPGTRLTVL.

J is TRBJ1-4 and V is TRBV6-5; 7 bases align to TRBD1. V lost 9 bases and J lost 5; bases outside the gene matches: 6. This CDR3 is built from 13 residues. The V gene's germline CDR1 is MNHEY and CDR2 SVGAGI. The CDR3 protein is CASRQGRNEKLFF. The CDR3 DNA sequence: TGTGCCAGTCGACAGGGAAGAAATGAAAAACTGTTTTTT.